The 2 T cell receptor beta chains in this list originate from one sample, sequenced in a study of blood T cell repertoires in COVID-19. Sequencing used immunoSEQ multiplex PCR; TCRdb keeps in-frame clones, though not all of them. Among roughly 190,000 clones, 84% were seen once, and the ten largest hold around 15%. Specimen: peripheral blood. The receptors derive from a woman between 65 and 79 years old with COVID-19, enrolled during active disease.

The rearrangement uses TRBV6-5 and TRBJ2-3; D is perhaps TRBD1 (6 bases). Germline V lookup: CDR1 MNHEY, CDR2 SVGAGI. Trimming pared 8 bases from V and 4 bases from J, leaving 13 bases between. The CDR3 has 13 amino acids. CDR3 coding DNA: TGTGCCAGCGGGGGCTCTAGAGCAGATACGCAGTATTTT. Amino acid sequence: CASGGSRADTQYF.

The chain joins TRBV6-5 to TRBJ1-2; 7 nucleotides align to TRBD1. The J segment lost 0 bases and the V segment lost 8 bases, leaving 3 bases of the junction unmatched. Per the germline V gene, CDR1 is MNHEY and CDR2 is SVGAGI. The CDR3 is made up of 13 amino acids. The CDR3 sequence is CASGDSSNYGYTF. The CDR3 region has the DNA TGTGCCAGCGGGGACAGTTCTAACTATGGCTACACCTTC.